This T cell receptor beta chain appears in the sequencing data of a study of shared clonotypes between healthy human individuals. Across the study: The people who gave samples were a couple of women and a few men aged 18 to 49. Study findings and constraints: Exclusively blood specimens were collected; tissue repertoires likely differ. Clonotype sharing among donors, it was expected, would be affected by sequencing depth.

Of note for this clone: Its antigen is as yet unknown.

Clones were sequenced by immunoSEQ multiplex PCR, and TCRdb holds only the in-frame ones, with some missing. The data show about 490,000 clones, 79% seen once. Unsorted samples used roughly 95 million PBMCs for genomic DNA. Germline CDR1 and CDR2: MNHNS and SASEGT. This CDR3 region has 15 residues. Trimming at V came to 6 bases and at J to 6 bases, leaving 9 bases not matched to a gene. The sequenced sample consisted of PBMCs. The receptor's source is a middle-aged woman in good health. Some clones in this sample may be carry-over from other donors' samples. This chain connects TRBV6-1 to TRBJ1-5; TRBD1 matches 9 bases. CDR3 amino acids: CASRADRGGGQPQHF. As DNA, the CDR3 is TGTGCCAGCAGAGCGGACAGGGGAGGGGGTCAGCCCCAGCATTTT.